This is a list of T cell receptor beta chains from one sample in a study of T-cell memory formation after mild COVID-19. TCRdb called the 5' RACE reads again in MiXCR, with one record for every CDR3 protein. The table records over 400,000 distinct CDR3 sequences, 20% to 30% of them present only once. Sample: PBMCs or a T cell subset sorted from them (not recorded which). The receptors here all came from an adult woman who had mild COVID-19 (a few samples of this study predate the infection). Cell type and time point are not known. CDR3s include the opening cysteine and the closing phenylalanine or tryptophan. D genes are given only for firm matches. Size is omitted from some rows. Given values are once, few, many or a class for expanded clones.

v_gene	j_gene	abundance	d_gene	CDR3nt	CDR3aa
TRBV20-1	TRBJ2-1	NA	TRBD2	TGCAGTGCCTTAGCGGGAGTAGCCTACAATGAGCAGTTCTTC	CSALAGVAYNEQFF
TRBV7-2	TRBJ1-1	NA	TRBD1	TGTGCCAGCAGCTTAGGCGACAGGGGGAGAAGATTCTTT	CASSLGDRGRRFF
TRBV7-6	TRBJ2-7	few	TRBD2	TGTGCCAGCAGCTTAGCGGCTAGCGGGGGTCCGATCTCCTACGAGCAGTACTTC	CASSLAASGGPISYEQYF
TRBV7-8	TRBJ2-5	NA	TRBD2	TGTGCCAGCAGCTTCCGACTAGCGGATTTGTACCAAGAGACCCAGTACTTC	CASSFRLADLYQETQYF
TRBV6-5	TRBJ1-2	few	NA	TGTGCCAGCAGTTACTCGCCTATTCGGGGCTACACCTTC	CASSYSPIRGYTF
TRBV7-8	TRBJ2-7	NA	TRBD1	TGTGCCAGCAGCCGTTTCACGCTATGGGGGGACAGGTATCTCGAGCAGTACTTC	CASSRFTLWGDRYLEQYF
TRBV2	TRBJ2-5	NA	NA	TGTGCCAGCAGTGGGGGACACACAAGCGGGGAGACCCAGTACTTC	CASSGGHTSGETQYF
TRBV30	TRBJ1-5	NA	NA	TGTGCCTGGACGGACGATAGCAATCAGCCCCAGCATTTT	CAWTDDSNQPQHF
TRBV7-9	TRBJ1-2	NA	TRBD1	TGTGCCAGCAGCCAACAGGGGAATGGCTACACCTTC	CASSQQGNGYTF
TRBV29-1	TRBJ1-2	NA	NA	TGCAGCGACGAGCCCCCCGGGGACTATGGCTACACCTTC	CSDEPPGDYGYTF
TRBV5-5	TRBJ1-6	NA	NA	TGTGCCAGCAGCGCCGGTGTAGGGGGATGGAATTCACCCCTCCACTTT	CASSAGVGGWNSPLHF
TRBV28	TRBJ2-2	NA	TRBD2	TGTGCCAGCAGTTTCGGCGGCGGACTAGCGGGAGCAGACACCGGGGAGCTGTTTTTT	CASSFGGGLAGADTGELFF
TRBV7-2	TRBJ2-3	NA	TRBD1	TGTGCCAGCAGCTCCGGGACAGGGAGGACAGATACGCAGTATTTT	CASSSGTGRTDTQYF
TRBV5-1	TRBJ2-5	many	NA	TGCGCCAGCAGCTTCACTACCCAAGAGACCCAGTACTTC	CASSFTTQETQYF
TRBV9	TRBJ2-1	NA	TRBD1	TGTGCCAGCAGCGTAGGGGACAGGAAGTATGAGCAGTTCTTC	CASSVGDRKYEQFF
TRBV7-9	TRBJ1-4	NA	NA	TGTGCCAGCAGCTTAGGCCTAGGAACTAATGAAAAACTGTTTTTT	CASSLGLGTNEKLFF
TRBV7-9	TRBJ2-1	NA	NA	TGTGCCAGCAGGTTCCTCCTGAGGGAGCAGTTCTTC	CASRFLLREQFF
TRBV7-9	TRBJ2-3	NA	NA	TGTGCCAGCAGCTTAGCACGCTGGTTTGAGACTAGCACAGATACGCAGTATTTT	CASSLARWFETSTDTQYF
TRBV2	TRBJ1-2	few	TRBD1	TGTGCCAGCAGCATAACAGGGGGAGAAGGCTACACCTTC	CASSITGGEGYTF
TRBV11-3	TRBJ2-7	NA	NA	TGTGCCAGCAGCTTAGAAACCGGGACCCACAGCTCCTACGAGCAGTACTTC	CASSLETGTHSSYEQYF
TRBV29-1	TRBJ2-7	NA	TRBD1	TGCAGCGTTGGGGACAGGGGATTCCACGAGCAGTACTTC	CSVGDRGFHEQYF
TRBV30	TRBJ2-6	NA	NA	TGTGCCCTAACGGCTTCTGGGGCCAACGTCCTGACTTTC	CALTASGANVLTF
TRBV25-1	TRBJ1-1	NA	TRBD1	TGTGCCAGCAGTGCAGGGGGCGTCACTGAAGCTTTCTTT	CASSAGGVTEAFF
TRBV29-1	TRBJ2-3	NA	NA	TGCAGCGTGGACGGGATTAGCACAGATACGCAGTATTTT	CSVDGISTDTQYF